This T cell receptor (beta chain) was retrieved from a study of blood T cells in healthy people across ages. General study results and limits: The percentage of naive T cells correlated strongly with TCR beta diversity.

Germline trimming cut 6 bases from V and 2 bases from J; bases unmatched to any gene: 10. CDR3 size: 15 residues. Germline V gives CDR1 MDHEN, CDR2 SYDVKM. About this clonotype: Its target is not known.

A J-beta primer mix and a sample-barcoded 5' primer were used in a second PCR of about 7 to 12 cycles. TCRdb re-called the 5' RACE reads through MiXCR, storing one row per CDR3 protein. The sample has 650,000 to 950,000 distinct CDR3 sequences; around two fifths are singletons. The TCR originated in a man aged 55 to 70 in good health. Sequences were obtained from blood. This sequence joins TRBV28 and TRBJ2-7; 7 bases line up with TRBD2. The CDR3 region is CASSGEGTATYEQYF. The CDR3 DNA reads TGTGCCAGCAGCGGGGAGGGGACTGCCACCTACGAGCAGTACTTC.